The source of this T cell receptor beta chain is a study of cytomegalovirus exposure and HLA in healthy donors. This clone was seen a few times. 13 Jbeta primers and 60 Vbeta primers were used for the PCR. Sequenced by immunoSEQ multiplex PCR; TCRdb stores in-frame clones only, minus some. The sample holds fewer than 200,000 clones, approximately 80% seen once. Germline V CDR1 and CDR2: LNHDA, SQIVND (reference sequence). The V gene lost 2 bases and the J gene lost 4 bases, with 11 bases spanning the gap. The CDR3 spans 14 residues. This sequence was found in a woman between 18 and 29 years old in good health and CMV-seronegative. The chain has TRBV19 and TRBJ1-1; no reliable D call. Input material: PBMCs. The CDR3 sequence is CASSITGRGTEAFF. CDR3 in DNA: TGTGCCAGTAGTATAACTGGGCGGGGCACTGAAGCTTTCTTT.